This T cell receptor (beta chain) was sequenced for a study of shared clonotypes between healthy human individuals. Points from the study as a whole: Inspection by rarefaction showed sorted-subset sequencing to be incomplete despite large depth. Among four donors, approximately 5% of naive CD4 clonotypes were found in common. Measured sharing among donors was expected to vary with sequencing depth.

For this clone: Its antigen is still unknown.

With V trimmed by 4 bases and J by 6 bases, 8 bases remained unmatched. The CDR3 has 16 amino acids. CDR1 is MNHNS and CDR2 is SASEGT in the germline V gene. Profiled with immunoSEQ multiplex PCR; TCRdb holds only in-frame clones, not every one. The sample consists of some 630,000 clones, roughly 96% of them appearing once. It was CD45RO-negative cells, positively selected for CCR7, that made up naive CD8 cells, with terminally differentiated effector memory CD45RA+ cells excluded. Material: naive CD8+ T cells sorted from blood. V is TRBV6-1 and J is TRBJ2-3, with TRBD2 matching over 12 bases. This TCR came from a woman aged 25 to 39 in good health. The CDR3 region is CASSGRLAGGPDTQYF. The CDR3 region has the DNA TGTGCCAGCAGTGGCCGGCTAGCGGGAGGGCCGGATACGCAGTATTTT.